This passage covers 5 T cell receptor beta chains from one sample sequenced in a study of blood T cell repertoires in COVID-19. Using immunoSEQ multiplex PCR, the repertoire was profiled, and TCRdb retains in-frame clones only, with some absent. The table lists approximately 260,000 clones, approximately 90% of them singletons. Sequenced input: peripheral blood. The source of these receptors is a middle-aged woman who had recovered from COVID-19.

This clone was detected once. The chain joins TRBV5-4 to TRBJ2-7; 12 positions match TRBD2. V lost 6 bases and J lost 2; bases outside the gene matches: 9. The CDR3 is 16 residues long. CDR1 and CDR2 (germline): SGHNT, YYREEE (reference sequence). The CDR3 loop reads CASTFGGLAGPYEQYF. Here the CDR3 DNA reads TGTGCCAGCACCTTTGGGGGACTAGCGGGTCCCTACGAGCAGTACTTC.

The genes are TRBV15 and TRBJ2-7; 13 positions match TRBD2. Trimming at V came to 5 bases and at J to 4 bases, leaving 5 bases not matched to a gene. CDR3 size: 15 residues. CDR1 is LNHNV, CDR2 YYDKDF, per germline (reference sequence). The CDR3 coding sequence is TGTGCCACCAGCCTCGGACTAGCGGGGGCTTACGAGCAGTACTTC. Its translation is CATSLGLAGAYEQYF.

This chain joins TRBV28 and TRBJ1-5; D is unclear. The germline CDR1 and CDR2 sequences are MDHEN and SYDVKM. The CDR3 extends over 13 amino acids. The germline V and J ends were trimmed by 8 bases and 0 bases, with 8 bases remaining between them. CDR3 nucleotide sequence: TGTGCCAGCTCCCGGGGTAGCAATCAGCCCCAGCATTTT. Amino acids: CASSRGSNQPQHF.

The genes are TRBV5-1 and TRBJ1-4, with 7 bases matching TRBD1. This CDR3 comprises 14 residues. Germline trimming cut 4 bases from V and 3 bases from J; bases unmatched to any gene: 3. The germline V gene has CDR1 SGHRS and CDR2 YFSETQ. The DNA for the CDR3 is TGCGCCAGCAGCCCAGGGGGGCCTAATGAAAAACTGTTTTTT. Encoded protein: CASSPGGPNEKLFF.

This chain joins TRBV10-3 and TRBJ2-1, with 14 nucleotides matching TRBD2. Trimming took 2 bases from V and 5 from J; bases not matched to a gene: 2. The CDR3 consists of 16 residues. Germline-derived CDR1 and CDR2 are ENHRY and SYGVKD. CDR3 sequence: CAISEGTSGGDNEQFF. The CDR3 nucleotides are TGTGCCATCAGTGAGGGGACTAGCGGGGGAGACAATGAGCAGTTCTTC.